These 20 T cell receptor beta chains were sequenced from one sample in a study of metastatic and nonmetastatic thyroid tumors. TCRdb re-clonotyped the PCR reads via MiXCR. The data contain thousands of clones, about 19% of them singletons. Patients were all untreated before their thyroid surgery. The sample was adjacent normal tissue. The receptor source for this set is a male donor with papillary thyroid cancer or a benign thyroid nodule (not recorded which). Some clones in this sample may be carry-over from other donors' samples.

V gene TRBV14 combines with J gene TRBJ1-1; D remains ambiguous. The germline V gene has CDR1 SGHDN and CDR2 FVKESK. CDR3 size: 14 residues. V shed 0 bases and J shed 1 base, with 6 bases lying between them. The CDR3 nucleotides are TGTGCCAGCAGCCAAGATCTCCAGAACACTGAAGCTTTCTTT. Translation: CASSQDLQNTEAFF.

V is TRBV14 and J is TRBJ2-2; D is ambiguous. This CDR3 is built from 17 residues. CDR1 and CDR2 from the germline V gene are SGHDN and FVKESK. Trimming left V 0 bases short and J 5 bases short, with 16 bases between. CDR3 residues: CASSQDSWWLRTGELFF. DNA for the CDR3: TGTGCCAGCAGCCAAGATTCTTGGTGGTTACGTACCGGGGAGCTGTTTTTT. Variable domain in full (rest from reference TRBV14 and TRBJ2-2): EAGVTQFPSHSVIEKGQTVTLRCDPISGHDNLYWYRRVMGKEIKFLLHFVKESKQDESGMPNNRFLAERTGGTYSTLKVQPAELEDSGVYFCASSQDSWWLRTGELFFGEGSRLTVL.

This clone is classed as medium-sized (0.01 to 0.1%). The CDR3 nucleotides are TGTGCCAGCAGCTTAGCTCAGGGGGGTCGGCAGTTCTTC. It yields the protein CASSLAQGGRQFF. This sequence joins TRBV7-2 and TRBJ2-1; TRBD1 might be the D (7 bases). CDR3 length equals 13 residues. Germline V CDR1 and CDR2: SGHTA, FQGNSA. V was trimmed by 0 bases and J by 12 bases, leaving 12 bases between them.

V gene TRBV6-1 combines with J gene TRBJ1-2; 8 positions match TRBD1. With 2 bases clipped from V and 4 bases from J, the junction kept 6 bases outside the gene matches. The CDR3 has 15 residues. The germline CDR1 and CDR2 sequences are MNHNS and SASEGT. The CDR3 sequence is CASSEIPGQVYGYTF. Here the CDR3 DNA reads TGTGCCAGCAGTGAAATCCCGGGACAGGTCTATGGCTACACCTTC.

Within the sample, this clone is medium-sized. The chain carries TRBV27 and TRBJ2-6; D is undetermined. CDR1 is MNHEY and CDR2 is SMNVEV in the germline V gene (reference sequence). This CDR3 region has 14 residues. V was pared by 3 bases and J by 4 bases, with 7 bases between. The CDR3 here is CASSLRRGANVLTF. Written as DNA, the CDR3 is TGTGCCAGCAGTTTGCGACGGGGGGCCAACGTCCTGACTTTC.

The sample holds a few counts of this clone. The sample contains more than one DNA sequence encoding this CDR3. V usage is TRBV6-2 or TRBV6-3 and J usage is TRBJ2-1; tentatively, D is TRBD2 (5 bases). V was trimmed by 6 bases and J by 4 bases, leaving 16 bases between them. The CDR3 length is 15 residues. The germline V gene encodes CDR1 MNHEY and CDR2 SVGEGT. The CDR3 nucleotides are TGTGCCAGCAGGGCGCTAGAGGGTGGTTACAATGAGCAGTTCTTC. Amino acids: CASRALEGGYNEQFF.

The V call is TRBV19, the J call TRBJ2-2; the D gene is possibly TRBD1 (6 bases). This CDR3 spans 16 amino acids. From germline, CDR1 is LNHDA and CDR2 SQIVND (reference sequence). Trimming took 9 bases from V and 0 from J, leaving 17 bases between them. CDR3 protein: CASSRRRGPNTGELFF. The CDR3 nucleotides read TGTGCCAGCTCGAGACGCAGGGGCCCGAACACCGGGGAGCTGTTTTTT.

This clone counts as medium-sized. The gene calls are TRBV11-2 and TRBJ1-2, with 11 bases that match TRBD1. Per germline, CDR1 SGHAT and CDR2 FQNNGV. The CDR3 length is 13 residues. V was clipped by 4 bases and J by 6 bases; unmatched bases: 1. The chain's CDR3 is CASSWTGGDGYTF. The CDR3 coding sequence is TGTGCCAGCAGCTGGACAGGGGGCGATGGCTACACCTTC.

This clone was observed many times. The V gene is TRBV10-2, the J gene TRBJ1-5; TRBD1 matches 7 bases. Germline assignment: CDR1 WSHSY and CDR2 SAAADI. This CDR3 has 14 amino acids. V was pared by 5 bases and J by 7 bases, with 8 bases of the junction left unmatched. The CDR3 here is CASSLPGGSQPQHF. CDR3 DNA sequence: TGCGCCAGCAGTCTGCCAGGGGGAAGCCAGCCCCAGCATTTT.

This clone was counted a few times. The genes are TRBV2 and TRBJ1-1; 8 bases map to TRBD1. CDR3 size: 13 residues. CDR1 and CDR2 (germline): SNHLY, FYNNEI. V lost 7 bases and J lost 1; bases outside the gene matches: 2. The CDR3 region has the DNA TGTGCCAGCACGGACAGGGAGAACACTGAAGCTTTCTTT. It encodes CASTDRENTEAFF.

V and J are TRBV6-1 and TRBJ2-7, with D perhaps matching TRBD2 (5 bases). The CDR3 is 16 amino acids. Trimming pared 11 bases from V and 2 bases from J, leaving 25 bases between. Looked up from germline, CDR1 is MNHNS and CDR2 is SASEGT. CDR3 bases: TGTGCCGTAGGACTCCCGGGTCAGCGAAGAACCTACGAGCAGTACGTC. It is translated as CAVGLPGQRRTYEQYV.

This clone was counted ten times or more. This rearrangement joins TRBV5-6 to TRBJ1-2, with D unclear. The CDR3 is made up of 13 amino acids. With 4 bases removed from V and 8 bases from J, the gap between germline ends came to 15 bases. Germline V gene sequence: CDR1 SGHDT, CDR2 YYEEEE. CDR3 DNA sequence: TGTGCCAGCAGCAAACCCGGGTCTGGAGGCTACACCTTC. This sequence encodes CASSKPGSGGYTF.

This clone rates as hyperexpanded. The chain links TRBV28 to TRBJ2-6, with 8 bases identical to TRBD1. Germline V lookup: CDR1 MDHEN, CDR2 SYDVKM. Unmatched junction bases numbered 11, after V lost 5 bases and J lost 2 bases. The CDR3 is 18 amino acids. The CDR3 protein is CASSNYGQGPTGANVLTF. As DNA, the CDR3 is TGTGCCAGCAGTAACTACGGACAGGGACCCACTGGGGCCAACGTCCTGACTTTC.

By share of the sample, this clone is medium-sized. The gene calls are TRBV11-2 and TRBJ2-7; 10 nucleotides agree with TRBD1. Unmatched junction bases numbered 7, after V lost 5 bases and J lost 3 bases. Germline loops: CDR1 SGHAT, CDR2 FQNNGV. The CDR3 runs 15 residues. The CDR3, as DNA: TGTGCCAGCAGCGTGGGGACAGGGGCCAACTACGAGCAGTACTTC. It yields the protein CASSVGTGANYEQYF.

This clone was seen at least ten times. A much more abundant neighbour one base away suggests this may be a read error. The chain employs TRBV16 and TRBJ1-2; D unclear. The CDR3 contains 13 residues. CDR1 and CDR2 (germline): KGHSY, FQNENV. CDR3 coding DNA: TGTGCCGGCAGCCAATCCAAGGACTATGGCTACACCTTC. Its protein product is CAGSQSKDYGYTF.

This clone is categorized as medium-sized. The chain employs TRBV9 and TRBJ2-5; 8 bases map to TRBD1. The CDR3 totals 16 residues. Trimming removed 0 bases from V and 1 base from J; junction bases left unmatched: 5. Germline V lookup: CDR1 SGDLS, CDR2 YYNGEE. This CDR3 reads CASSVAGGQGQETQYF. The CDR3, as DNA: TGTGCCAGCAGCGTAGCAGGTGGACAGGGCCAAGAGACCCAGTACTTC.

CDR3 sequence: CASRRDRTGNQPQHF. DNA for the CDR3: TGTGCCAGCAGGAGGGACAGGACCGGGAATCAGCCCCAGCATTTT. The rearrangement uses TRBV2 and TRBJ1-5, with 8 bases fitting TRBD1. The CDR3 is 15 residues long. Germline assignment: CDR1 SNHLY and CDR2 FYNNEI. Trimming cost V 6 bases and J 4 bases; bases outside gene matches: 8. Together with reference TRBV2 and TRBJ1-5, the CDR3 gives the full variable domain: EPEVTQTPSHQVTQMGQEVILRCVPISNHLYFYWYRQILGQKVEFLVSFYNNEISEKSEIFDDQFSVERPDGSNFTLKIRSTKLEDSAMYFCASRRDRTGNQPQHFGDGTRLSIL.

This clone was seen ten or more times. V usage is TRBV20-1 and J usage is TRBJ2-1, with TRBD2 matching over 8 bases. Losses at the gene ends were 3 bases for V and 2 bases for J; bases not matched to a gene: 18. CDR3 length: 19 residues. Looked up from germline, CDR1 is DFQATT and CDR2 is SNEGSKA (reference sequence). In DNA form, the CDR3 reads TGCAGTGCTAGGGGTTCTGGTTGGCGGGGGGCCCGTCCCTACAATGAGCAGTTCTTC. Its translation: CSARGSGWRGARPYNEQFF.

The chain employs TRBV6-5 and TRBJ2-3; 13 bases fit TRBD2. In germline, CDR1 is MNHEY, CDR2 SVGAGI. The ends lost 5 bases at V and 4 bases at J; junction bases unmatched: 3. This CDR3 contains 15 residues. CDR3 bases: TGTGCCAGCAGTACTAGCGGGGGGGAAGCAGATACGCAGTATTTT. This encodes CASSTSGGEADTQYF.

The CDR3: CASSYRGLGEAFF. In DNA, the CDR3 is TGTGCCAGCAGTTACAGGGGATTGGGCGAAGCTTTCTTT. The rearrangement joins TRBV27 to TRBJ1-1; the match to TRBD1 covers 7 bases. Germline lookup yields CDR1 MNHEY and CDR2 SMNVEV (reference sequence). J gave up 8 bases and V 4 bases, and 7 bases lay outside the gene matches. The CDR3 has 13 amino acids.